The next 10 T cell receptor beta chains were all read from a single sample in a study of T cell changes during pregnancy in multiple sclerosis. Data came from immunoSEQ multiplex PCR; TCRdb stores just in-frame clones and leaves some out. The table shows over 40,000 clones, with about 85% occurring only once. This sample comprised CD4+ T cells from peripheral blood mononuclear cells, obtained in the second trimester of pregnancy. Source of these receptors: a female donor with multiple sclerosis, enrolled in a pregnancy study.

This clone was found once. The rearrangement joins TRBV2 to TRBJ2-3, with TRBD2 matching over 12 bases. This CDR3 has 17 residues. Germline V gene data show CDR1 as SNHLY and CDR2 as FYNNEI. After removal of 6 bases from V and 5 bases from J, the junction contained 12 bases not matched to a gene. In DNA, the CDR3 is TGTGCCAGCAGCCAACATCTAGCGGGAGGGCCAGGAGATACGCAGTATTTT. It specifies CASSQHLAGGPGDTQYF.

The rearrangement joins TRBV5-1 to TRBJ2-7; possible D gene TRBD1, 6 bases. The CDR3 has 15 amino acids. Trimming removed 0 bases at V and 6 bases at J, with 16 bases between. Looked up from germline, CDR1 is SGHRS and CDR2 is YFSETQ. The CDR3 nucleotides are TGCGCCAGCAGCTTGGTTGGGGGCCCAGGGATCGAGCAGTACTTC. Its translation: CASSLVGGPGIEQYF.

This clone was found once. The gene calls are TRBV6-5 and TRBJ1-3; 8 bases match TRBD1. With V trimmed by 6 bases and J by 0 bases, 4 bases remained unmatched. Germline V gene data show CDR1 as MNHEY and CDR2 as SVGAGI. The CDR3 covers 15 residues. The CDR3 spells CASSFGQGSGNTIYF. CDR3 DNA: TGTGCCAGCAGCTTCGGACAGGGCTCTGGAAACACCATATATTTT.

V usage is TRBV29-1 and J usage is TRBJ2-5, with TRBD2 matching over 10 bases. The CDR3 is made up of 13 amino acids. The germline V gene has CDR1 SQVTM and CDR2 ANQGSEA. V lost 7 bases and J lost 2; bases outside the gene matches: 4. The CDR3, as DNA: TGCAGCGGAAAACTAGCGGGACAAGAGACCCAGTACTTC. It translates to CSGKLAGQETQYF.

The chain carries TRBV5-4 and TRBJ2-1; D is possibly TRBD1 (5 bases). Germline V gene sequence: CDR1 SGHNT, CDR2 YYREEE (reference sequence). V was trimmed by 4 bases and J by 5 bases, leaving 19 bases between them. This CDR3 is built from 16 residues. The CDR3 protein is CASSTPPGLPNNEQFF. The CDR3 DNA sequence: TGTGCCAGCAGCACCCCCCCAGGGCTCCCTAACAATGAGCAGTTCTTC. The complete variable domain, with remaining parts taken from reference TRBV5-4 and TRBJ2-1, reads ETGVTQSPTHLIKTRGQQVTLRCSSQSGHNTVSWYQQALGQGPQFIFQYYREEENGRGNFPPRFSGLQFPNYSSELNVNALELDDSALYLCASSTPPGLPNNEQFFGPGTRLTVL.

Within the sample, this clone is medium-sized. V and J are TRBV7-2 and TRBJ2-7; TRBD2 aligns across 8 bases. Trimming removed 2 bases from V and 4 bases from J; junction bases left unmatched: 7. Germline lookup yields CDR1 SGHTA and CDR2 FQGNSA. There are 15 residues in the CDR3. The CDR3 region has the DNA TGTGCCAGCAGCTTATATGGGACTAGGTCTTACGAGCAGTACTTC. Protein sequence: CASSLYGTRSYEQYF.

The chain combines TRBV19 with TRBJ1-5; possibly TRBD1 for D (5 bases). V gave up 5 bases and J gave up 2 bases, with 16 bases separating them. The CDR3 totals 16 residues. Germline CDR1 reads LNHDA; CDR2 reads SQIVND (reference sequence). Here the CDR3 DNA reads TGTGCCAGTAGTCCCCAGGGTTCGGTCGGCAATCAGCCCCAGCATTTT. Translating it yields CASSPQGSVGNQPQHF.

The chain recombines TRBV28 with TRBJ2-7; the D gene is possibly TRBD1 (6 bases). The germline gives CDR1 MDHEN, CDR2 SYDVKM. The CDR3 has 13 amino acids. The chain's CDR3 is CATAPGVSYEQYF. CDR3 nucleotide sequence: TGTGCTACAGCCCCAGGGGTTTCTTACGAGCAGTACTTC.

This clone was picked up a small number of times. The chain combines TRBV4-3 with TRBJ2-7, with D perhaps TRBD1 (6 bases). The CDR3 extends over 15 amino acids. Between the trimmed V and J ends, which lost 0 bases and 2 bases, there was a span of 11 bases. Germline CDR1 LGHNA, CDR2 YSLEER. The CDR3 reads CASSQETRGAYEQYF. The CDR3 region has the DNA TGCGCCAGCAGCCAAGAGACCAGGGGCGCCTACGAGCAGTACTTC.

The V call is TRBV5-6, the J call TRBJ2-1, with D possibly being TRBD2 (5 bases). Germline V gene lookup returns CDR1 SGHDT and CDR2 YYEEEE. Trimming shortened V by 4 bases and J by 10 bases, and 12 bases separated the two germline ends. The CDR3 totals 12 residues. The CDR3 reads CASSLTRWEQFF. In nucleotides, the CDR3 is TGTGCCAGCAGCCTAACTAGGTGGGAGCAGTTCTTC.